This TCR beta chain originates from a study of T cell changes during pregnancy in multiple sclerosis. Only in-frame clones appear in the TCRdb table, and some are missing; sequencing was by immunoSEQ multiplex PCR. The table has approximately 37,000 clones, roughly 84% seen once; the top ten hold around 4.1%. Germline CDR1 and CDR2: MNHNS and SASEGT. The J segment lost 5 bases and the V segment lost 4 bases, leaving 9 bases of the junction unmatched. The CDR3 sequence is 15 residues long. This specimen consisted of CD8+ T cells from peripheral blood mononuclear cells, obtained in the first trimester of pregnancy. The receptor's source is a female donor with multiple sclerosis, enrolled in a pregnancy study. This chain uses TRBV6-1 with TRBJ2-5, with TRBD2 identical over 8 bases. The DNA of the CDR3 is TGTGCCAGCAGTGGAGGATCGGGGGGGCCGGAGACCCAGTACTTC. It specifies CASSGGSGGPETQYF.